The 21 T cell receptor beta chains below come from one sample, sequenced in a study of blood T cell repertoires in COVID-19. This table comes from immunoSEQ multiplex PCR, and its TCRdb copy is limited to in-frame clones, with some not included. The table lists about 150,000 clones, more than 80% of them singletons, with about 15% in the top ten. Sequencing was carried out using peripheral blood. These receptor sequences come from a woman aged 40 to 50 with acute or convalescent COVID-19.

This clone was detected only once. The V call is TRBV5-6, the J call TRBJ1-5; 7 bases map to TRBD1. V gave up 6 bases and J gave up 0 bases; unmatched junction bases: 9. CDR1 is SGHDT and CDR2 is YYEEEE in the germline V gene. The CDR3 runs to 16 residues. CDR3 residues: CASTVNRGRSNQPQHF. The CDR3 region has the DNA TGTGCCAGCACCGTTAACAGGGGCCGTAGCAATCAGCCCCAGCATTTT. The entire variable domain, with the rest obtained from reference TRBV5-6 and TRBJ1-5, is as follows: DAGVTQSPTHLIKTRGQQVTLRCSPKSGHDTVSWYQQALGQGPQFIFQYYEEEERQRGNFPDRFSGHQFPNYSSELNVNALLLGDSALYLCASTVNRGRSNQPQHFGDGTRLSIL.

The chain employs TRBV29-1 and TRBJ2-2; the D is unclear. CDR1 and CDR2 (germline): SQVTM, ANQGSEA. The V end was cut by 4 bases, the J end by 5 bases, with 8 bases between. The CDR3 totals 12 residues. The DNA of the CDR3 is TGCAGCGTTGTAAGCAGGACCGGGGAGCTGTTTTTT. Its protein is CSVVSRTGELFF.

The rearrangement joins TRBV7-2 to TRBJ2-1; 10 bases map to TRBD1. CDR3 size: 14 residues. The V gene's germline CDR1 is SGHTA and CDR2 FQGNSA. V shed 5 bases and J 9 bases; nucleotides not matched to a gene: 7. As DNA, the CDR3 is TGTGCCAGCAGCCACGACAGGGGGCAAACTGAGCAGTTCTTC. It is translated as CASSHDRGQTEQFF.

The chain joins TRBV19 to TRBJ2-4; 8 bases map to TRBD1. Germline values: CDR1 LNHDA, CDR2 SQIVND (reference sequence). The CDR3 runs 18 residues. J lost 0 bases, V lost 5 bases, and 12 bases had no gene match. Written as DNA, the CDR3 is TGTGCCAGTAGTCCGGGGACAGGTAAACTTTTAGCCAAAAACATTCAGTACTTC. The encoded protein is CASSPGTGKLLAKNIQYF.

The chain uses TRBV19 and TRBJ1-5; TRBD1 matches 8 bases. This CDR3 spans 15 amino acids. V dropped 4 bases and J dropped 6; count of bases not matched to a gene: 8. Germline-derived CDR1 and CDR2 are LNHDA and SQIVND (reference sequence). The CDR3 region is CASSTQAGGTQPQHF. For the CDR3, the DNA is TGTGCCAGTAGTACTCAAGCAGGGGGCACTCAGCCCCAGCATTTT.

J is TRBJ2-7 and V is TRBV6-5; 11 positions agree with TRBD1. The CDR3 is made up of 15 amino acids. Germline CDR1 and CDR2: MNHEY and SVGAGI. V dropped 2 bases and J dropped 4; count of bases not matched to a gene: 4. CDR3: CASSYAGTGGYEQYF. The CDR3, as DNA: TGTGCCAGCAGTTACGCAGGGACAGGGGGATACGAGCAGTACTTC.

Only a few counts were recorded for this clone. The rearrangement links TRBV19 to TRBJ1-4; 7 nucleotides match TRBD1. This CDR3 region has 14 residues. V trimming: 9 bases; J trimming: 4 bases; junction bases outside the gene matches: 8. CDR1 is LNHDA, CDR2 SQIVND, per germline (reference sequence). CDR3 protein: CASRDRVHNEKLFF. The CDR3 region has the DNA TGTGCCAGCAGAGACAGGGTCCATAATGAAAAACTGTTTTTT.

The genes are TRBV9 and TRBJ2-7, with unresolved D. This CDR3 region has 14 residues. Trimming stripped 3 bases from V and 6 bases from J, with 16 bases between. Germline-derived CDR1 and CDR2 are SGDLS and YYNGEE. The CDR3 DNA reads as TGTGCCAGCAGCGAGAGCGTCGCCCCGTCCGAGCAGTACTTC. This sequence encodes CASSESVAPSEQYF.

The chain is built from TRBV3-1 (or the pseudogene TRBV3-2) and TRBJ2-2; no clear D gene. This CDR3 region has 12 residues. Between the trimmed V and J ends, which lost 4 bases and 9 bases, there was a span of 9 bases. The germline V gene has CDR1 LGHDT and CDR2 YNNKEL (reference sequence). DNA for the CDR3: TGTGCCAGCAGCCGAAGCCGCCGGGAGCTGTTTTTT. It codes for CASSRSRRELFF.

The genes are TRBV19 and TRBJ1-5, with 10 bases identical to TRBD1. This CDR3 is built from 14 residues. In germline, CDR1 is LNHDA, CDR2 SQIVND (reference sequence). Losses at the gene ends were 8 bases for V and 6 bases for J; bases not matched to a gene: 7. The CDR3 nucleotides read TGTGCCAGTGACGGGACAGGGGTTCTTCAGCCCCAGCATTTT. As protein: CASDGTGVLQPQHF.

CDR3 sequence (DNA): TGTGCCAGCAGCAAAAGGAAGACGGAGGATGAAAAACTGTTTTTT. This sequence encodes CASSKRKTEDEKLFF. This sequence joins TRBV21-1 and TRBJ1-4. TRBV21-1 is deemed a pseudogene. The CDR3 is 15 residues long.

This chain connects TRBV6-5 to TRBJ1-6; 10 bases fit TRBD1. The CDR3 length is 14 residues. With 8 bases clipped from V and 6 bases from J, the junction kept 4 bases outside the gene matches. Germline CDR1 and CDR2: MNHEY and SVGAGI. The CDR3 sequence: CASGGTGVNSPLHF. The CDR3 DNA is TGTGCCAGCGGGGGGACAGGGGTTAATTCACCCCTCCACTTT.

This rearrangement joins TRBV18 to TRBJ2-3; 7 nucleotides match TRBD2. Germline CDR1 KGHSH, CDR2 LQKENI. Trimming removed 1 base from V and 5 bases from J; junction bases left unmatched: 3. The CDR3 runs 14 residues. CDR3 loop: CASSPRAGEDTQYF. The CDR3 coding sequence is TGTGCCAGCTCACCACGCGCGGGGGAAGATACGCAGTATTTT.

The rearrangement links TRBV6-5 to TRBJ2-1; 10 bases are a match to TRBD2. V was pared by 6 bases and J by 11 bases, with 7 bases of the junction left unmatched. Germline CDR1 MNHEY, CDR2 SVGAGI. This CDR3 has 13 residues. The CDR3 coding sequence is TGTGCCAGCAGCCTAGGGACTAGCGTTAAGCAGTTCTTC. Translating gives CASSLGTSVKQFF.

The count of this clone is one. The V and J genes are TRBV21-1 and TRBJ2-3; the D call TRBD1 from the table was never checked on the DNA. TRBV21-1 is a recognized pseudogene. This CDR3 has 17 residues. The CDR3, as DNA: TGTGCCAGCCCCGGGACAGGCCCCGAGATGATCACAGATACGCAGTATTTT. This translates into CASPGTGPEMITDTQYF.

This chain connects TRBV19 to TRBJ1-5; the match to TRBD1 covers 7 bases. Germline trimming cut 6 bases from V and 0 bases from J; bases unmatched to any gene: 8. This CDR3 spans 16 amino acids. The germline gives CDR1 LNHDA, CDR2 SQIVND (reference sequence). The CDR3 DNA reads TGTGCCAGTAGGCGAATACGGGACAGTAGCAATCAGCCCCAGCATTTT. Protein product: CASRRIRDSSNQPQHF.

The chain recombines TRBV5-6 with TRBJ1-1; D remains ambiguous. This CDR3 region has 12 residues. Germline CDR1 and CDR2: SGHDT and YYEEEE. Trimming pared 1 base from V and 6 bases from J, leaving 7 bases between. CDR3 in DNA: TGTGCCAGCAGCTTGCTCCCCTCTGAAGCTTTCTTT. Encoded protein: CASSLLPSEAFF.

V is TRBV4-1 and J is TRBJ2-2; 7 nucleotides match TRBD1. With 0 bases clipped from V and 7 bases from J, the junction kept 5 bases outside the gene matches. The CDR3 loop spans 15 amino acids. CDR1 and CDR2 from the germline V gene are MGHRA and YSYEKL. CDR3 nucleotides: TGCGCCAGCAGCCAAGATCCGGGGACAGACGGGGAGCTGTTTTTT. Encoded protein: CASSQDPGTDGELFF.

This chain's CDR3 is CASSFVGGPNTQYF. CDR3 nucleotide sequence: TGTGCCAGCAGCTTTGTGGGAGGACCAAATACGCAGTATTTT. The chain is built from TRBV7-8 and TRBJ2-3; a possible D gene is TRBD2 (6 bases). V gave up 3 bases and J gave up 7 bases, with 14 bases separating them. CDR3 length: 14 residues. CDR1 and CDR2 from the germline V gene are SGHVS and FQNEAQ. The full variable domain, with the rest looked up from reference TRBV7-8 and TRBJ2-3, is GAGVSQSPRYKVAKRGQDVALRCDPISGHVSLFWYQQALGQGPEFLTYFQNEAQLDKSGLPSDRFFAERPEGSVSTLKIQRTQQEDSAVYLCASSFVGGPNTQYFGPGTRLTVL.

The V call is TRBV15, the J call TRBJ2-5, with 13 bases fitting TRBD2. V dropped 0 bases and J dropped 3; count of bases not matched to a gene: 1. Per the germline V gene, CDR1 is LNHNV and CDR2 is YYDKDF (reference sequence). The CDR3 runs 16 residues. DNA for the CDR3: TGTGCCACCAGCAGAGAGGGGACTAGCGGGGAAGAGACCCAGTACTTC. It codes for CATSREGTSGEETQYF.

V and J are TRBV5-6 and TRBJ1-2, with TRBD1 matching 9 bases. CDR3 length: 13 residues. With 4 bases clipped from V and 7 bases from J, the junction kept 5 bases outside the gene matches. Germline CDR1 reads SGHDT; CDR2 reads YYEEEE. The CDR3 coding sequence is TGTGCCAGCAGCCGGGACAGGGAGGGTGGCTACACCTTC. This encodes CASSRDREGGYTF. Looking up the rest from reference TRBV5-6 and TRBJ1-2 gives the full variable domain: DAGVTQSPTHLIKTRGQQVTLRCSPKSGHDTVSWYQQALGQGPQFIFQYYEEEERQRGNFPDRFSGHQFPNYSSELNVNALLLGDSALYLCASSRDREGGYTFGSGTRLTVV.